What follows are 7 T cell receptor beta chains derived from one specimen sequenced in a study of blood T cell repertoires in COVID-19 (dated by TCRdb to about 2020). Receptor amplification or capture employed the immunoSEQ multiplex PCR assay. The source is immuneACCESS, and TCRdb retained only in-frame sequences with V and J called. Part of the clones is not carried over; for the studies checked, unresolved V genes explain less than half of this, and the remainder is unexplained. The sample includes approximately 110,000 clones, with around four fifths observed a single time. Clones ranked in the top ten supply less than 9.5% of the sample. Sequencing was done on a sample of peripheral blood. The receptors originated from a woman aged 40 to 50 with acute or convalescent COVID-19.

Note on this clone: The junction and the germline gene differ at one end; a read error may be behind it. The rearrangement links TRBV11-3 to TRBJ2-5, with 7 bases identical to TRBD2. Germline V gene data show CDR1 as SGHNT and CDR2 as YENEEA. The CDR3 runs to 16 residues. The CDR3 loop is CASSLGVLAGEETQYF. The CDR3, as DNA: TGTGCCAGCAGTTTAGGGGTGTTGGCGGGGGAAGAGACCCAGTACTTC. Full variable domain (outside the CDR3, taken from reference TRBV11-3 and TRBJ2-5): EAGVVQSPRYKIIEKKQPVAFWCNPISGHNTLYWYLQNLGQGPELLIRYENEEAVDDSQLPKDRFSAERLKGVDSTLKIQPAELGDSAVYLCASSLGVLAGEETQYFGPGTRLLVL.

The V call is TRBV18, the J call TRBJ1-6, with 8 bases aligning to TRBD1. The CDR3 length is 15 residues. Germline-derived CDR1 and CDR2 are KGHSH and LQKENI. With V trimmed by 3 bases and J by 5 bases, 3 bases remained unmatched. Here the CDR3 reads CASSPGQGNNSPLHF. The DNA of the CDR3 is TGTGCCAGCTCACCCGGACAGGGTAATAATTCACCCCTCCACTTT.

This chain uses TRBV30 with TRBJ1-6; D uncertain. Germline V gene sequence: CDR1 GTSNPN, CDR2 SVGIG (reference sequence). Trimming pared 0 bases from V and 6 bases from J, leaving 15 bases between. The CDR3 is 16 residues long. The CDR3 is CAWSVQRGLANSPLHF. The CDR3 region has the DNA TGTGCCTGGAGTGTACAACGAGGACTCGCTAATTCACCCCTCCACTTT.

The rearrangement uses TRBV29-1 and TRBJ2-7; D is ambiguous. V was clipped by 6 bases and J by 5 bases, with 11 bases between them. The CDR3 consists of 11 residues. Germline V gives CDR1 SQVTM, CDR2 ANQGSEA. CDR3: CSVSELDEQYF. DNA of the CDR3: TGCAGCGTGTCCGAGCTCGACGAGCAGTACTTC.

The chain has TRBV4-2 and TRBJ1-1; 9 nucleotides agree with TRBD1. Germline values: CDR1 LGHNA, CDR2 YNFKEQ. V was pared by 2 bases and J by 5 bases, with 6 bases of the junction left unmatched. The CDR3 has 15 residues. The CDR3 is CASSQRQGGKTEAFF. The CDR3 DNA reads as TGTGCCAGCAGCCAAAGACAGGGGGGTAAGACTGAAGCTTTCTTT.

The chain has TRBV3-1 (or the pseudogene TRBV3-2) and TRBJ2-7, with 8 bases lining up with TRBD2. Germline V gene lookup returns CDR1 LGHDT and CDR2 YNNKEL (reference sequence). V shed 4 bases and J 5 bases; nucleotides not matched to a gene: 7. The CDR3 runs to 14 residues. The CDR3 reads CASSPPGGGHEQYF. In nucleotides, the CDR3 is TGTGCCAGCAGCCCCCCGGGGGGGGGCCACGAGCAGTACTTC.

The rearrangement uses TRBV6-6 and TRBJ1-2, with TRBD1 identical over 9 bases. The CDR3 runs 15 residues. CDR1 and CDR2 (germline): MNHNY, SVGAGI (reference sequence). V dropped 6 bases and J dropped 2; count of bases not matched to a gene: 7. The CDR3 DNA is TGTGCCAGCAGCAAGGGACAGGGAGTAAACTATGGCTACACCTTC. Translation: CASSKGQGVNYGYTF.